This T cell receptor beta chain is from a study of OX40 agonist ivuxolimab in advanced cancers. General observations from the study: Compared with CD4+, CD8+ T cells on average had more expanded clones. At 0.1 to 3.0 mg/kg and by week 6, CD4+ and CD8+ T cells in the blood had expanded clonally.

Libraries were prepared by immunoSEQ multiplex PCR; TCRdb keeps only in-frame clonotypes and omits some of them. The table has 60,000 or so clones, approximately 87% seen once. CDR3 size: 14 residues. For this clone: What it binds is unknown.

V is TRBV21-1 and J is TRBJ2-5; TRBD2, as called in the table, went unchecked against the DNA. TRBV21-1 is an annotated pseudogene. Sequencing was performed on CD4+ or CD8+ T cells sorted from blood, taken in a trial of the OX40 agonist ivuxolimab. The clonotype comes from an adult with an advanced solid tumor such as melanoma, head and neck, liver or kidney cancer. The CDR3 reads CASSPLWGGETQYF. In DNA, the CDR3 is TGTGCCAGCAGCCCTTTGTGGGGGGGGGAGACCCAGTACTTC.